This TCR beta chain was identified in a study of shared clonotypes between healthy human individuals (dated by TCRdb to about 2020). About the study as a whole: Three men and a couple of women, aged 18 to 49 years, made up the cohort. For each donor, three plates each were used for CD4 naive and CD4 memory, two plates were used for CD8 naive, and one plate was used for CD8 memory. To estimate repertoire size and how much clonotypes are shared between individuals, the study performed deep sequencing of blood TCR repertoires from 4 to 6 healthy adults. To increase sequencing depth and limit assay-specific biases, TCR repertoire library preparation and sequencing were carried out by different laboratories using diverse techniques. Between about 0.94 and 8.9 billion PBMCs per donor were obtained by leukapheresis.

Healthy HIV-negative adults with no recently reported acute infections or vaccinations were included as donors. Every donor was a Caucasian adult residing in Nashville, Tennessee, USA. CD4+ T cells were enriched by magnetic negative selection, after which naive cells were positively selected on CD45RA and the negative fraction was taken as the memory subset. Blood was obtained by leukapheresis, after which PBMCs were separated by Ficoll-Histopaque density gradient centrifugation and cryopreserved in liquid nitrogen vapor phase. Purity and quantity of every magnetically sorted T cell population were checked by analytical flow cytometry. Each sorted fraction had its genomic DNA isolated and then quantified by UV absorbance on a Nanodrop 2000c. TCR CDR3 regions were amplified from genomic DNA by multiplex PCR using the deep immunoSEQ assay. For each cell subset, the extracted genomic DNA was distributed evenly across all wells of several immunoSEQ 96-well plates, and each plate served as one replicate. For sorted subsets, approximately 190 ng genomic DNA, equal to about 30,000 T cell genomes, was loaded into each replicate PCR. Purified libraries were quantified with a Qubit 3.0 fluorometer, sized on a Bioanalyzer 2100, and re-quantified with the KAPA Library Quantification kit. Each immunoSEQ 96-well plate was sequenced on its own single-read 150-cycle Illumina NextSeq 550 flow cell. The original pipeline was this. The immunoSEQ output contained only junctional sequences without quality scores, so filtering could not match that applied to full-length reads. Sequences were annotated with PyIR, a Python wrapper for IgBLAST v1.9, and V/J genes and CDR3 were assigned using IMGT germline references. Reads were removed for weak V/J assignments (E-value above 1e-6), missing CDR3, stop codons, out-of-frame junctions, or ambiguous translated residues. V3J clonotypes were defined as sequences sharing the same inferred V gene, J gene, and CDR3 amino acid sequence. The percentage overlap between two repertoires was calculated by dividing the number of shared unique clonotypes by the size of the smaller repertoire. Repertoire richness was assessed with RTK rarefaction, the Chao1 estimator, and Recon v2.1 estimates of unobserved clonotypes. Generation probabilities for all TCRbeta clonotypes obtained by the gDNA method from a handful of donors were computed using OLGA. TCRdb carries this immuneACCESS record with in-frame sequences only. Its versions omit some clonotypes, under half of them owing to an unresolved V gene in the studies checked, with the rest unexplained. The V and J calls and clone size were taken over from that table, and D and trimming were inferred from the DNA. Counted in this sample were approximately 980,000 clones; roughly 72% of them appeared once. Together, the top ten hold roughly 1.5% of the sample.

Paper-wide results and their limitations: Estimated clonotype richness was generally larger for naive than for memory subsets. Rarefaction of sorted-subset datasets indicated incomplete sequencing despite the large sequencing depth. Compared with non-shared clonotypes, the clonotypes found in all four sorted-subset donors had higher generation probabilities. Pairwise subsampling led to the expectation that sequencing depth would affect the degree of clonotype sharing among donors. Sharing across a few donors was observed for about 5% of naive CD4, 3% to 4% of naive CD8, 2% to 2.5% of memory CD4, and roughly 0.4% of memory CD8 clonotypes. Because the study included a small number of donors, the genetic and exposure-history diversity represented was limited. Sampling was limited to blood, and TCR repertoires in tissue likely differ from TCR repertoires in blood.

Sequences MNHEY (CDR1) and SVGAGI (CDR2) are obtained from the germline V gene. From the cysteine through the phenylalanine, the CDR3 covers 12 amino acids. Only the CDR3 DNA is retained, 36 bases long and in frame from the first base. Ends trimmed: V by 2 bases, J by 8 bases; bases unmatched to a gene: 0. On this clone: Its antigen is not yet known. Base qualities are missing; no much larger clone stands one base away. The sample holds other DNA sequences that translate to the same CDR3.

Sequences were obtained from memory CD4+ T cells sorted from blood. The cell subset or site label for this specimen denotes: CD45RA-negative fraction. The receptor was isolated from a man between 18 and 35 years old in good health. The receptor chain draws on TRBV6-5 and TRBJ2-1; 7 of the junction bases match TRBD2. The sequenced DNA is TGTGCCAGCAGTTACCGGGGGGATGAGCAGTTCTTC. Its protein reads: CASSYRGDEQFF.